Reported below is one TCR beta chain. The data originate from a study of T cells in localized non-small cell lung cancer. Profiled with immunoSEQ multiplex PCR; TCRdb holds only in-frame clones, not every one. The sample records about 33,000 clones, more than 90% being singletons. Trimming shortened V by 5 bases and J by 0 bases, and 5 bases separated the two germline ends. The CDR3 loop spans 13 amino acids. Germline lookup yields CDR1 KGHSH and CDR2 LQKENI. This TCR derives from a female donor older than 55 with stage I lung adenocarcinoma. The sequencing used peripheral blood, collected before any cancer treatment. The V call is TRBV18, the J call TRBJ2-1; D unresolved. The CDR3 DNA reads TGTGCCAGCTCATCCAGCTCCTACAATGAGCAGTTCTTC. Translated: CASSSSSYNEQFF.